This T cell receptor (beta chain) was documented in a study of blood T cell repertoires in COVID-19. CDR3 length: 20 residues. The germline V gene has CDR1 SSHAT and CDR2 FNYEAQ (reference sequence). J lost 7 bases, V lost 4 bases, and 23 bases had no gene match. Profiling relied on immunoSEQ multiplex PCR, and the TCRdb table lists in-frame clones only, not all of them. The sample holds roughly 250,000 clones, about 87% seen once. Sequenced material: peripheral blood. This chain connects TRBV7-7 to TRBJ1-3; 9 nucleotides agree with TRBD1. This clonotype originated in a middle-aged woman with acute or convalescent COVID-19. CDR3 protein: CASSSRDRDYWIELDNTIYF. Written as DNA, the CDR3 is TGTGCCAGCAGCTCCCGGGACAGGGACTATTGGATTGAGTTAGACAACACCATATATTTT.